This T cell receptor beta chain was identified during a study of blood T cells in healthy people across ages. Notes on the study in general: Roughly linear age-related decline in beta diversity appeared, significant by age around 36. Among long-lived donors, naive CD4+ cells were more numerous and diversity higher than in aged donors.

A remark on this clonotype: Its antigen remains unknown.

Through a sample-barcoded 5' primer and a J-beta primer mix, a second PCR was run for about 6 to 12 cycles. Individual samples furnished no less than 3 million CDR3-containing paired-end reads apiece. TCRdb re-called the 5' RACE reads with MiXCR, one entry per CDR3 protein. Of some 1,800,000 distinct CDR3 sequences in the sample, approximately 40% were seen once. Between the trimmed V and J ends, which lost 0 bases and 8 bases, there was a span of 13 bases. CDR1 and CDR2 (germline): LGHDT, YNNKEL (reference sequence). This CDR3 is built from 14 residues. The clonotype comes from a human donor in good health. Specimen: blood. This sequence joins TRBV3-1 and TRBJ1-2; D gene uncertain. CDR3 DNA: TGTGCCAGCAGCCAAGAAGGCCCGCGGAGAGGCTACACCTTC. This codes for CASSQEGPRRGYTF.